The clone carrying this T cell receptor beta chain was seen a few times. The antigen remains undetermined. This record belongs to a study of PD-1 blockade in mismatch repair-deficient tumors. Study-wide background: Patients had eleven to twelve mismatch repair-deficient cancer types, all previously treated and progressing.

J lost 8 bases, V lost 2 bases, and 5 bases had no gene match. From germline, CDR1 is LGHNA and CDR2 YSLEER. There are 15 residues in the CDR3. PCR or immunohistochemistry showed mismatch repair deficiency in every enrolled patient. TCRs were sequenced from a few patients responding to pembrolizumab. Method: immunoSEQ multiplex PCR; TCRdb's copy keeps in-frame clones and lacks some. The sample lists approximately 22,000 clones; approximately 84% were seen once. Study findings and constraints: Tumor-resident clones, often absent from pretreatment blood, expanded after pembrolizumab and then contracted.

This receptor was identified in an adult with mismatch repair-deficient cancer. V is TRBV4-3 and J is TRBJ2-1, with TRBD2 identical over 11 bases. Specimen: peripheral blood, collected 2 weeks after starting pembrolizumab. CDR3 DNA sequence: TGCGCCAGCAGCCAATATAAGACTAGCGGGGATGAGCAGTTCTTC. It is translated as CASSQYKTSGDEQFF.